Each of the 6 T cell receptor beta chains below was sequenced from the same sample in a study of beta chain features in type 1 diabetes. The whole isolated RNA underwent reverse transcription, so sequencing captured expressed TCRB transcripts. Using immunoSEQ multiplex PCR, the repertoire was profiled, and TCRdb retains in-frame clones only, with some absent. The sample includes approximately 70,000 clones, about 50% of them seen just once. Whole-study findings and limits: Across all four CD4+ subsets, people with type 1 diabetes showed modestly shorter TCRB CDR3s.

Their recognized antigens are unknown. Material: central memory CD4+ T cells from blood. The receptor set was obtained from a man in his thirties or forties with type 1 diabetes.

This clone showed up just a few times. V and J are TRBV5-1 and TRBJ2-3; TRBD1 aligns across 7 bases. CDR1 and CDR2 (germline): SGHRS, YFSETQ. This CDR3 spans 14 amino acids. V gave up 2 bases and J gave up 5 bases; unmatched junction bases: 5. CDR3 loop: CASSLGGVEDTQYF. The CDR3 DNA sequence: TGCGCCAGCAGCTTAGGGGGCGTTGAAGATACGCAGTATTTT. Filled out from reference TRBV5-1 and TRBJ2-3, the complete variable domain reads KAGVTQTPRYLIKTRGQQVTLSCSPISGHRSVSWYQQTPGQGLQFLFEYFSETQRNKGNFPGRFSGRQFSNSRSEMNVSTLELGDSALYLCASSLGGVEDTQYFGPGTRLTVL.

The CDR3 sequence: CASSLTGLGNTEAFF. The CDR3 DNA reads TGTGCCAGCAGCTTGACAGGGTTGGGGAACACTGAAGCTTTCTTT. The chain links TRBV5-5 to TRBJ1-1, with D possibly being TRBD1 (6 bases). Germline V CDR1 and CDR2: SGHKS, YYEKEE (reference sequence). V was shortened by 1 base and J by 1 base, with 11 bases between the two germline ends. CDR3 size: 15 residues.

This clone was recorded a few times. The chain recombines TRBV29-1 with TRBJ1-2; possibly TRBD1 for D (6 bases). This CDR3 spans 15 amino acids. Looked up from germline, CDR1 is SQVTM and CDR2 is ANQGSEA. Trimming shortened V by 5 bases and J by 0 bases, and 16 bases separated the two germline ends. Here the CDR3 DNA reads TGCAGCGTTCGGGACATCGGCGCCGCTAACTATGGCTACACCTTC. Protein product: CSVRDIGAANYGYTF.

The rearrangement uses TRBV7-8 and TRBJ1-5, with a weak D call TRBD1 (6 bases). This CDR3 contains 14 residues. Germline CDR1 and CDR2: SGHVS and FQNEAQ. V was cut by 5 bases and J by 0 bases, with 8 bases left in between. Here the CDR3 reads CASSGGFSNQPQHF. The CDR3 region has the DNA TGTGCCAGCAGCGGGGGCTTTAGCAATCAGCCCCAGCATTTT.

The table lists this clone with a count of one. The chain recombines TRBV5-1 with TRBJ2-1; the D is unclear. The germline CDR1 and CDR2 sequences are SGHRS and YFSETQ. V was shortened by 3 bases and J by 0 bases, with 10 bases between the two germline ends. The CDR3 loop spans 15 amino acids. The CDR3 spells CASSSDTSSYNEQFF. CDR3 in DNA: TGCGCCAGCAGCTCAGACACGAGCTCCTACAATGAGCAGTTCTTC.

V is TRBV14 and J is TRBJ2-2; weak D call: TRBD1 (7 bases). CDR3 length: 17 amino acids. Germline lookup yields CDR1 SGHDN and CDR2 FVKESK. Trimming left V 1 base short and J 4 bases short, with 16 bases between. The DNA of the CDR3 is TGTGCCAGCAGCCAAGTTAGGGGGCGCGGGGCCACCGGGGAGCTGTTTTTT. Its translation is CASSQVRGRGATGELFF.